The sequence of this T cell receptor (beta chain) was determined in a study of shared clonotypes between healthy human individuals. Whole-study results and caveats: Against clonotypes common to all four donors, non-shared ones had lower generation probabilities. Only blood underwent sampling, and tissue repertoires likely differ.

With regard to this clone: What it binds is not known.

With 4 bases removed from V and 3 bases from J, the gap between germline ends came to 10 bases. Germline CDR1 reads SGHTA; CDR2 reads FQGNSA. The CDR3 has 13 residues. In the source study's methods: As immunoSEQ supplied junction-only sequences (without quality scores), filtering differed. Some clones are missing from TCRdb's copy, which holds only in-frame ones; the method was immunoSEQ multiplex PCR. Clone size and V and J calls were adopted from that table, with D and trimming inferred from the DNA. The repertoire holds 2,100,000 or so clones, roughly 95% seen once, with 0.13% in the top ten. The material sequenced was naive CD4+ T cells sorted from blood. Subset: CD45RA+ positively selected. This chain connects TRBV7-2 to TRBJ2-7; D ambiguous. The receptor was isolated from a man younger than 30 in good health. The CDR3 is CASSSYNDYEQYF. The CDR3 DNA is TGTGCCAGCAGCTCGTATAACGACTACGAGCAGTACTTC.